One and the same sample provided the 11 T cell receptor beta chains below, sequenced in a study of OX40 agonist ivuxolimab in advanced cancers. The repertoire was sequenced with immunoSEQ multiplex PCR; TCRdb's copy has only in-frame clones and lacks some. This sample yields roughly 80,000 clones, of which roughly four fifths are seen a single time; roughly 1.8% belongs to the top ten. The material sequenced was CD4+ or CD8+ T cells sorted from blood, taken in a trial of the OX40 agonist ivuxolimab. These receptors were obtained from an adult with an advanced solid tumor such as melanoma, head and neck, liver or kidney cancer.

The chain links TRBV2 to TRBJ2-7; tentative D call: TRBD1 (6 bases). Germline lookup yields CDR1 SNHLY and CDR2 FYNNEI. The CDR3 covers 14 residues. With 5 bases removed from V and 2 bases from J, the gap between germline ends came to 13 bases. CDR3 amino acids: CASSHRDNTYEQYF. The CDR3 DNA sequence: TGTGCCAGCAGTCACCGGGACAACACCTACGAGCAGTACTTC.

The V call is TRBV7-9, the J call TRBJ2-5, with D perhaps assigned TRBD1 or TRBD2 (5 bases each). The V and J ends lost 5 bases and 5 bases respectively, with 15 bases between them. The CDR3 runs to 14 residues. Looked up from germline, CDR1 is SEHNR and CDR2 is FQNEAQ (reference sequence). CDR3 protein: CASSPGGRVETQYF. CDR3 coding DNA: TGTGCCAGCAGCCCTGGGGGTAGGGTGGAGACCCAGTACTTC.

The chain links TRBV7-6 to TRBJ2-7; D might be TRBD1 (6 bases). V was pared by 6 bases and J by 1 base, with 13 bases between. There are 14 residues in the CDR3. CDR1 and CDR2 from the germline V gene are SGHVS and FNYEAQ. The CDR3 nucleotides read TGTGCCAGCAGTGAGACAGGACCATCCTACGAGCAGTACTTC. It codes for CASSETGPSYEQYF.

The rearrangement joins TRBV28 to TRBJ1-2; D ambiguous. This CDR3 comprises 12 residues. Deletions cut 11 bases from V and 2 bases from J, with 12 bases between. CDR1 is MDHEN and CDR2 is SYDVKM in the germline V gene. CDR3 nucleotide sequence: TGTGCCTCCACGGGCAGGAACTATGGCTACACCTTC. It is translated as CASTGRNYGYTF.

The chain links TRBV28 to TRBJ1-2; TRBD1 might be the D (5 bases). Germline values: CDR1 MDHEN, CDR2 SYDVKM. Trimming removed 4 bases at V and 0 bases at J, with 21 bases between. The CDR3 length is 18 residues. The CDR3 coding sequence is TGTGCCAGCAGTTATTCTTGGACACGACCACCTGCTAACTATGGCTACACCTTC. Protein product: CASSYSWTRPPANYGYTF.

This chain connects TRBV10-3 to TRBJ1-5; no clear D gene. Trimming took off 9 bases at V and 9 bases at J, with 18 bases between the two ends. CDR3 length: 13 amino acids. Germline CDR1 reads ENHRY; CDR2 reads SYGVKD. In nucleotides, the CDR3 is TGTGCCATTCGAGTTTCAGCAGACGGGCCCCAGCATTTT. Translation: CAIRVSADGPQHF.

In its sample, this clone was seen a few times. V and J are TRBV19 and TRBJ2-5; TRBD2 is a possible D gene (5 bases). The CDR3 is 12 residues long. V was trimmed by 6 bases and J by 4 bases, leaving 9 bases between them. Germline CDR1 is LNHDA and CDR2 is SQIVND (reference sequence). The CDR3 region has the DNA TGTGCCAGTAGGTTGGCGGGAGAGACCCAGTACTTC. This translates into CASRLAGETQYF.

This chain connects TRBV5-6 to TRBJ1-2; tentatively, D is TRBD1 (5 bases). The length of the CDR3 is 12 residues. Per germline, CDR1 SGHDT and CDR2 YYEEEE. The germline V and J ends were trimmed by 4 bases and 5 bases, with 9 bases remaining between them. CDR3 protein: CASSRPGYGYTF. The CDR3 bases are TGTGCCAGCAGCCGCCCAGGGTATGGCTACACCTTC.

CDR3 residues: CAWSGPGVGEQYF. The DNA of the CDR3 is TGTGCCTGGAGTGGCCCGGGGGTGGGGGAGCAGTACTTC. The J gene is TRBJ2-7, the V gene TRBV30; the D gene is possibly TRBD2 (6 bases). CDR1 is GTSNPN and CDR2 is SVGIG in the germline V gene (reference sequence). This CDR3 region has 13 residues. V was clipped by 1 base and J by 7 bases, with 14 bases between them.

This clone was seen a handful of times. This chain connects TRBV29-1 to TRBJ2-5; TRBD1 aligns across 7 bases. Unmatched junction bases numbered 10, after V lost 6 bases and J lost 0 bases. This CDR3 comprises 15 residues. The germline CDR1 and CDR2 sequences are SQVTM and ANQGSEA. CDR3 DNA: TGCAGCGTGGGGCGGACAGGTGAATACCAAGAGACCCAGTACTTC. Protein sequence: CSVGRTGEYQETQYF.

The chain has TRBV18 and TRBJ2-6; TRBD1 agrees at 9 bases. V trimming: 2 bases; J trimming: 0 bases; junction bases outside the gene matches: 5. The V gene's germline CDR1 is KGHSH and CDR2 LQKENI. The CDR3 has 18 amino acids. CDR3 sequence: CASSPISTGGSGANVLTF. CDR3 sequence (DNA): TGTGCCAGCTCACCAATCTCGACAGGGGGCTCTGGGGCCAACGTCCTGACTTTC.